Below, 4 T cell receptor beta chains from the same sample are listed, as sequenced in a study of human T cells and chemical hapten exposure. MiXCR, run by TCRdb on the RACE reads, gives a single entry per CDR3 protein. This table holds roughly 200,000 distinct CDR3 sequences, about 22% found once. Regarding time point: patch test 1, 2 weeks after DPC sensitization. Treatment given: therapeutic diphenylcyclopropenone sensitization with weekly scalp DPC. Here the sequenced sample was whole blood, taken in connection with sensitization to the hapten diphenylcyclopropenone (DPC). The receptors shown here come from a woman in her fifties or sixties with alopecia areata. Some clones in this sample may be carry-over from other donors' samples.

The chain carries TRBV7-3 and TRBJ1-2, with TRBD1 identical over 9 bases. Germline CDR1 and CDR2: SGHTA and FQGTGA. After removal of 5 bases from V and 0 bases from J, the junction contained 4 bases not matched to a gene. This CDR3 contains 15 residues. In DNA form, the CDR3 reads TGTGCCAGCAGCGAGACAGGGGGTGCTAACTATGGCTACACCTTC. Its translation: CASSETGGANYGYTF.

A few counts support this clonotype. The chain combines TRBV29-1 with TRBJ2-2; 9 nucleotides align to TRBD1. Trimming took 7 bases from V and 3 from J; bases not matched to a gene: 6. The CDR3 contains 14 residues. CDR1 is SQVTM and CDR2 is ANQGSEA in the germline V gene. The CDR3 is CSAMTGGYTGELFF. CDR3 in DNA: TGCAGCGCTATGACAGGGGGGTACACCGGGGAGCTGTTTTTT.

This clonotype was recorded a few times. This rearrangement joins TRBV20-1 to TRBJ1-5, with D unresolved. The V end lost 1 base, the J end lost 1 base, and 8 bases lay between the germline ends. The germline V gene has CDR1 DFQATT and CDR2 SNEGSKA (reference sequence). The CDR3 has 14 residues. CDR3 in amino acids: CSARVGISNQPQHF. CDR3 sequence (DNA): TGCAGTGCTAGAGTCGGAATCAGCAATCAGCCCCAGCATTTT.

This clonotype came up many times. Germline and junction disagree at one end, which may indicate a read error. The J gene is TRBJ2-5, the V gene TRBV5-1; D is uncertain. This CDR3 has 12 amino acids. Germline V gene data show CDR1 as SGHRS and CDR2 as YFSETQ. For the CDR3, the DNA is TGTGCCAGCAGCTTAGACCAAGAGACCCAGTACTTC. Amino acid sequence: CASSLDQETQYF.